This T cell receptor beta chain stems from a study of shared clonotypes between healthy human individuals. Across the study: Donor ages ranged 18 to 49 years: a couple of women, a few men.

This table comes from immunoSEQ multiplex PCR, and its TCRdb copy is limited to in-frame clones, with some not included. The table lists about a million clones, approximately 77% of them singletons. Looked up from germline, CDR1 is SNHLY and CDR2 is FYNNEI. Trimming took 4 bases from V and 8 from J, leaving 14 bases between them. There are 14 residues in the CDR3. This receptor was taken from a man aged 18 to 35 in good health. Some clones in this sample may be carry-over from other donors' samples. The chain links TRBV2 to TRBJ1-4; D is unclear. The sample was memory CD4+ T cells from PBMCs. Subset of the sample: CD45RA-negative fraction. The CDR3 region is CASSATRMGEKLFF. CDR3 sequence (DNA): TGTGCCAGCAGTGCTACCAGGATGGGGGAAAAACTGTTTTTT. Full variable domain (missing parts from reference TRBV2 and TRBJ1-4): EPEVTQTPSHQVTQMGQEVILRCVPISNHLYFYWYRQILGQKVEFLVSFYNNEISEKSEIFDDQFSVERPDGSNFTLKIRSTKLEDSAMYFCASSATRMGEKLFFGSGTQLSVL.